This passage covers 28 T cell receptor beta chains from one sample sequenced in a study of T cell responses to AZD1222 COVID-19 vaccine. Sequencing used immunoSEQ multiplex PCR; TCRdb keeps in-frame clones, though not all of them. The sample holds over 100,000 clones, 80% to 85% seen once. Here the sequenced sample was peripheral blood, taken on day 0 of AZD1222 vaccination. Every receptor here comes from an adult in good health.

This rearrangement joins TRBV21-1 to TRBJ2-2. TRBV21-1 is a documented pseudogene. There are 16 residues in the CDR3. CDR3 in DNA: TGTGCCAGCAGCACCGACGGGACGGAGAACACCGGGGAGCTGTTTTTT. Its protein is CASSTDGTENTGELFF.

A single count supports this clone. The chain links TRBV10-3 to TRBJ2-3; unclear D gene. V shed 2 bases and J shed 7 bases, with 4 bases lying between them. The CDR3 is 11 amino acids. The germline V gene has CDR1 ENHRY and CDR2 SYGVKD. In DNA form, the CDR3 reads TGTGCCATCAGTGAGACCTATACGCAGTATTTT. Protein: CAISETYTQYF.

This sequence joins TRBV5-4 and TRBJ2-6, with D uncertain. The CDR3 sequence is 15 residues long. Per the germline V gene, CDR1 is SGHNT and CDR2 is YYREEE (reference sequence). V gave up 4 bases and J gave up 3 bases, with 11 bases separating them. CDR3 nucleotide sequence: TGTGCCAGCAGCCGGCCCGTAGGTGGGGCCAACGTCCTGACTTTC. It is translated as CASSRPVGGANVLTF.

This clone was seen a handful of times. The chain carries TRBV28 and TRBJ2-3; D remains unclear. Per the germline V gene, CDR1 is MDHEN and CDR2 is SYDVKM. V was pared by 6 bases and J by 0 bases, with 10 bases between. The length of the CDR3 is 14 residues. The CDR3 loop is CASRGRFSTDTQYF. The DNA for the CDR3 is TGTGCCAGCAGAGGGCGTTTCAGCACAGATACGCAGTATTTT.

This clone was seen only once. The CDR3 spells CASSYVGSQETQYF. CDR3 nucleotide sequence: TGTGCCAGCAGTTACGTCGGCTCTCAAGAGACCCAGTACTTC. The chain joins TRBV6-5 to TRBJ2-5; D is unclear. CDR3 size: 14 residues. Looked up from germline, CDR1 is MNHEY and CDR2 is SVGAGI. V dropped 2 bases and J dropped 2 bases, with 9 bases sitting between them.

The genes are TRBV19 and TRBJ2-2; no clear D gene. Trimming cost V 1 base and J 5 bases, with 8 bases left between them. CDR1 and CDR2 (germline): LNHDA, SQIVND (reference sequence). This CDR3 spans 14 amino acids. The CDR3 loop reads CASSIGYPTGELFF. The DNA for the CDR3 is TGTGCCAGTAGTATAGGCTATCCGACCGGGGAGCTGTTTTTT.

V is TRBV6-1 and J is TRBJ1-6, with unresolved D. Trimming cost V 2 bases and J 10 bases, with 6 bases left between them. This CDR3 is 12 amino acids long. Germline CDR1 is MNHNS and CDR2 is SASEGT. CDR3 nucleotide sequence: TGTGCCAGCAGTGAATCATCCTCACCCCTCCACTTT. As protein: CASSESSSPLHF.

The chain is built from TRBV7-8 and TRBJ2-7; no clear D. The CDR3 is 12 amino acids. The germline V gene has CDR1 SGHVS and CDR2 FQNEAQ. V lost 5 bases, J lost 6 bases, and 11 bases lay in between. CDR3 in amino acids: CASSRDRSEQYF. CDR3 nucleotide sequence: TGTGCCAGCAGCCGAGATCGTTCCGAGCAGTACTTC.

This chain joins TRBV29-1 and TRBJ1-2, with D unclear. Germline V gene lookup returns CDR1 SQVTM and CDR2 ANQGSEA. The CDR3 runs 13 residues. Trimming took off 4 bases at V and 0 bases at J, with 9 bases between the two ends. In DNA, the CDR3 is TGCAGCGTTGTGGATTTCTCTAACTATGGCTACACCTTC. Translated, it gives CSVVDFSNYGYTF.

The genes are TRBV5-1 and TRBJ1-1; D call uncertain. V was cut by 1 base and J by 4 bases, with 14 bases left in between. CDR3 length: 15 amino acids. Germline CDR1 and CDR2: SGHRS and YFSETQ. The CDR3 coding sequence is TGCGCCAGCAGCTTGAGGCCCTTGCCCGGCACTGAAGCTTTCTTT. Protein: CASSLRPLPGTEAFF.

This clone has a handful of counts. This chain joins TRBV11-1 and TRBJ1-4; D is unclear. Germline CDR1 is SGHAT and CDR2 is FQDESV (reference sequence). Trimming pared 4 bases from V and 8 bases from J, leaving 17 bases between. CDR3 length: 15 residues. CDR3 protein: CASSSSGVLEEKLFF. CDR3 in DNA: TGTGCCAGCAGCTCCTCCGGAGTCCTCGAGGAAAAACTGTTTTTT. The variable domain in full, completed from reference TRBV11-1 and TRBJ1-4, reads EAEVAQSPRYKITEKSQAVAFWCDPISGHATLYWYRQILGQGPELLVQFQDESVVDDSQLPKDRFSAERLKGVDSTLKIQPAELGDSAMYLCASSSSGVLEEKLFFGSGTQLSVL.

This clone showed up just once. This sequence joins TRBV5-1 and TRBJ1-5; D uncertain. Germline CDR1 reads SGHRS; CDR2 reads YFSETQ. Trimming took off 4 bases at V and 5 bases at J, with 10 bases between the two ends. The CDR3 loop spans 13 amino acids. CDR3 nucleotides: TGCGCCAGCAGCGACGGGGTTCATCAGCCCCAGCATTTT. This encodes CASSDGVHQPQHF.

This clone was counted between two and nine times. This chain links TRBV11-2 with TRBJ1-3; 9 bases agree with TRBD1. The V segment lost 6 bases and the J segment 7 bases; nucleotides outside the gene matches: 4. Per germline, CDR1 SGHAT and CDR2 FQNNGV. The CDR3 consists of 13 residues. The chain's CDR3 is CASRSTGGNTIYF. DNA of the CDR3: TGTGCCAGCAGATCGACAGGGGGGAACACCATATATTTT.

This rearrangement joins TRBV19 to TRBJ2-6, with unresolved D. Looked up from germline, CDR1 is LNHDA and CDR2 is SQIVND (reference sequence). V was trimmed by 2 bases and J by 0 bases, leaving 11 bases between them. The CDR3 has 17 residues. CDR3 protein: CASSIPGSSSGANVLTF. The CDR3 DNA reads TGTGCCAGTAGTATACCCGGATCTAGCTCTGGGGCCAACGTCCTGACTTTC. Full variable domain (missing parts from reference TRBV19 and TRBJ2-6): DGGITQSPKYLFRKEGQNVTLSCEQNLNHDAMYWYRQDPGQGLRLIYYSQIVNDFQKGDIAEGYSVSREKKESFPLTVTSAQKNPTAFYLCASSIPGSSSGANVLTFGAGSRLTVL.

This clone was seen more than once but under ten times. This sequence joins TRBV6-5 and TRBJ1-2; TRBD1 agrees at 10 bases. Trimming took 6 bases from V and 7 from J; bases not matched to a gene: 8. This CDR3 has 14 amino acids. Germline assignment: CDR1 MNHEY and CDR2 SVGAGI. CDR3 region: CASRPGQGTGGYTF. CDR3 DNA sequence: TGTGCCAGCAGACCGGGACAGGGGACGGGTGGCTACACCTTC.

The chain links TRBV7-2 to TRBJ2-7; D perhaps matches TRBD2 (6 bases). CDR1 SGHTA and CDR2 FQGNSA come from the germline V gene. The CDR3 has 13 residues. V dropped 6 bases and J dropped 0 bases, with 9 bases sitting between them. The chain's CDR3 is CASRRDASYEQYF. CDR3 bases: TGTGCCAGCAGGCGGGACGCCTCCTACGAGCAGTACTTC.

This sequence joins TRBV3-1 (or the pseudogene TRBV3-2) and TRBJ1-3; D call uncertain. The germline CDR1 and CDR2 sequences are LGHDT and YNNKEL (reference sequence). This CDR3 spans 16 amino acids. V dropped 4 bases and J dropped 0 bases, with 13 bases sitting between them. For the CDR3, the DNA is TGTGCCAGCAGCCTAACCCTGGGCCTCTCTGGAAACACCATATATTTT. Its translation is CASSLTLGLSGNTIYF.

The V call is TRBV18, the J call TRBJ2-7, with no clear D. V lost 0 bases to trimming and J lost 7 bases, with 13 bases between them. Germline V gene lookup returns CDR1 KGHSH and CDR2 LQKENI. The CDR3 totals 14 residues. CDR3 DNA: TGTGCCAGCTCACCACCCCGCGAGGTCTGGGAGCAGTACTTC. Its protein is CASSPPREVWEQYF.

V and J are TRBV18 and TRBJ1-5; the D gene is possibly TRBD1 (5 bases). The CDR3 is 12 residues long. V shed 3 bases and J shed 7 bases, with 7 bases lying between them. Germline CDR1 and CDR2: KGHSH and LQKENI. The CDR3 loop reads CASSPGEQPQHF. CDR3 nucleotide sequence: TGTGCCAGCTCACCGGGGGAACAGCCCCAGCATTTT.

Notes on this clone: The same CDR3 is also encoded by other DNA sequences in this sample. CDR3 loop: CASSLGADTQYF. In DNA, the CDR3 is TGTGCCAGCAGCTTAGGCGCAGATACGCAGTATTTT. The genes are TRBV28 and TRBJ2-3; unclear D gene. This CDR3 has 12 amino acids. V lost 6 bases to trimming and J lost 4 bases, with 8 bases between them. Germline V gene lookup returns CDR1 MDHEN and CDR2 SYDVKM.

The chain links TRBV18 to TRBJ1-5; 9 bases map to TRBD1. The CDR3 has 14 residues. Germline CDR1 is KGHSH and CDR2 is LQKENI. The ends lost 5 bases at V and 7 bases at J; junction bases unmatched: 6. The DNA for the CDR3 is TGTGCCAGCTCAATTGGACAGGGGAGCCAGCCCCAGCATTTT. Translating gives CASSIGQGSQPQHF.

The chain carries TRBV11-3 and TRBJ2-2; TRBD2 agrees at 9 bases. Trimming took 3 bases from V and 3 from J; bases not matched to a gene: 5. The CDR3 covers 16 residues. Germline V gene data show CDR1 as SGHNT and CDR2 as YENEEA. The DNA of the CDR3 is TGTGCCAGCAGCTTGAGCGGGAGGCTCGACACCGGGGAGCTGTTTTTT. It encodes CASSLSGRLDTGELFF.

The chain carries TRBV7-8 and TRBJ1-5; TRBD1 aligns across 8 bases. Trimming at V came to 4 bases and at J to 2 bases, leaving 7 bases not matched to a gene. Germline values: CDR1 SGHVS, CDR2 FQNEAQ. The CDR3 contains 16 residues. CDR3 coding DNA: TGTGCCAGCAGCTCGAGGACAGGGCTCGGCAATCAGCCCCAGCATTTT. Encoded protein: CASSSRTGLGNQPQHF. Full variable domain (remainder filled in from reference TRBV7-8 and TRBJ1-5): GAGVSQSPRYKVAKRGQDVALRCDPISGHVSLFWYQQALGQGPEFLTYFQNEAQLDKSGLPSDRFFAERPEGSVSTLKIQRTQQEDSAVYLCASSSRTGLGNQPQHFGDGTRLSIL.

The J gene is TRBJ1-2, the V gene TRBV12-3 or TRBV12-4; D may be TRBD1 (5 bases). The V gene lost 5 bases and the J gene lost 6 bases, with 10 bases spanning the gap. This CDR3 is built from 12 residues. CDR3 DNA sequence: TGTGCCAGCAGTCCCGGGGGGAATGGCTACACCTTC. The encoded protein is CASSPGGNGYTF.

This clone was observed a single time. This chain joins TRBV6-2 or TRBV6-3 and TRBJ1-5; D not resolved. CDR1 is MNHEY, CDR2 SVGEGT, per germline. CDR3 size: 15 residues. V was trimmed by 5 bases and J by 0 bases, leaving 11 bases between them. This CDR3 is CASSPRKYSNQPQHF. CDR3 in DNA: TGTGCCAGCAGTCCAAGGAAATATAGCAATCAGCCCCAGCATTTT.

The chain recombines TRBV5-4 with TRBJ2-1; 13 positions agree with TRBD2. J lost 6 bases, V lost 4 bases, and 4 bases had no gene match. The CDR3 has 15 amino acids. CDR1 and CDR2 from the germline V gene are SGHNT and YYREEE (reference sequence). The DNA of the CDR3 is TGTGCCAGCAGCCTACTAGCGGGAGGGCGCAATGAGCAGTTCTTC. Translated, it gives CASSLLAGGRNEQFF.

V gene TRBV12-3 or TRBV12-4 combines with J gene TRBJ2-4, with a possible D match to TRBD1 (6 bases). The CDR3 extends over 13 amino acids. With 4 bases removed from V and 6 bases from J, the gap between germline ends came to 10 bases. For the CDR3, the DNA is TGTGCCAGCAGTTCAGGGGAAGGAAACATTCAGTACTTC. This codes for CASSSGEGNIQYF.

The V and J genes are TRBV6-1 and TRBJ1-1; D not certain. Trimming took 0 bases from V and 4 from J, leaving 6 bases between them. The CDR3 is 13 amino acids. Germline lookup yields CDR1 MNHNS and CDR2 SASEGT. The CDR3: CASSEATSTEAFF. The CDR3 DNA is TGTGCCAGCAGTGAAGCGACCAGCACTGAAGCTTTCTTT.